The clone carrying this T cell receptor beta chain was seen a single time. Patients having Susac syndrome satisfied recently defined diagnostic criteria for definite or probable disease. The data were obtained in a study of CD8 T cells in Susac syndrome. The RNA input was about 0.5 to 1 ug, and it was reverse transcribed with random hexamers. TCRdb fed the immunoSEQ multiplex PCR reads into MiXCR, producing one record per CDR3 protein. Among 170,000 or so distinct CDR3 sequences listed, 95% to 96% were seen once. Germline lookup yields CDR1 SQVTM and CDR2 ANQGSEA. Trimming shortened V by 7 bases and J by 5 bases, and 12 bases separated the two germline ends. This CDR3 is built from 12 residues.

The chain couples TRBV29-1 to TRBJ2-1; unclear D gene. Sequenced: CD4+ T cells from PBMCs. The clonotype originates from a human donor with Susac syndrome. The CDR3: CSARFSHNEQFF. The CDR3 bases are TGCAGCGCAAGATTTAGCCACAATGAGCAGTTCTTC.